This T cell receptor (beta chain) comes out of a study of blood T cells in healthy people across ages (dated by TCRdb to between 2015 and 2016). Turning to the overall study: In model experiments, template switching captured about one uniquely barcoded TCR beta cDNA molecule for every two T cells. To track age-related changes in TCR beta repertoire diversity, the study relied on deep sequencing normalized with unique cDNA molecular identifiers. Using the same blood draw, the study looked at two additional independent replicas of 1 million unique cDNA reads for two donors, one aged 18 to 30 and the other aged 80 or older. Donors were grouped into four age groups: young (average 16 years), middle-aged (39), aged (around 60) and long-lived (just over 80). What the study reported, not specific to this receptor: Compared with the aged group, the long-lived group had more naive CD4+ T cells, fewer expanded clones and increased TCR diversity, a pattern suggesting age selection. Conclusive comparison of naive and antigen-experienced compartments was prevented by the profiling of bulk unsorted PBMCs. A strong correlation was found between observed TCR beta diversity and the percentage of naive T cells measured by flow cytometry. Because donor CMV infection status was unknown, age-related changes in expanded clonotypes were potentially confounded. As age increased, observed TCR beta diversity per million T cells dropped in a roughly linear way, and a significant reduction was already evident by age 40. Total diversity estimates from one million sequenced T cells were considered lower bounds and underestimates.

Regarding this clonotype: Its specific antigen is unknown. The record has no base qualities; no much larger clone is one base away.

The donors were roughly 39 Caucasian individuals from Russia, aged about 6 to 95 years, who were systemically healthy. Each donor gave about 10 milliliters of peripheral blood, drawn into EDTA-treated Vacutainer tubes. Ficoll-Paque density-gradient centrifugation was used to isolate PBMCs, with at least 6 million obtained per sample. Trizol reagent was used to extract total RNA from PBMCs, with at least 6 micrograms per sample. Naive CD45RAhigh/CD27high T cell percentages were measured by flow cytometry on a PBMC aliquot from every donor. The library was built by means of 5' RACE. TCRdb names Illumina HiSeq 2500 as the instrument used. A second PCR of roughly 7 to 12 cycles was performed with a sample-barcoded 5' primer and a J-beta primer mix. Each TCR beta cDNA molecule received a unique molecular identifier from a template-switch 5' adaptor carrying 12 random nucleotides. At least 2.5 million CDR3-containing paired-end reads were obtained from each sample. First-strand cDNA was synthesized from all RNA with the Mint cDNA synthesis kit, primed by a TRBC-specific oligonucleotide. Following uracil-DNA glycosylase treatment, a first 18-cycle PCR with universal primers M1SS and BC2_uni_R was performed on all cDNA. Per the authors' processing: For normalization, 1 million high-quality reads, each with a distinct molecular identifier, were randomly selected from each sample. Reads with shared molecular identifiers were discarded instead of being binned into consensus sequences. MiTCR, set to a Q25 quality threshold and the strictest error-elimination algorithm, was used for CDR3 identification, clonotype clustering and error correction. A nonparametric unseen species model using Euler transformation provided a lower-bound estimate of total TCR beta diversity. TCRdb cleaned the public reads at Q25 with fastp, built clones with MiXCR and kept in-frame beta chains. Here each entry gathers all rows of one CDR3 protein and keeps the most common genes and DNA. The V and J calls were not made by the authors but by TCRdb's processing. The sample table shows about 780,000 distinct CDR3 sequences, and about a quarter are seen once. Together, the top ten hold roughly 3.1% of the sample.

Counted from cysteine to phenylalanine, this CDR3 has 14 amino acids. Only the CDR3 portion is preserved as DNA: 42 bases, with reading frame beginning at the first base. Cut back by 6 bases and 4 bases, the V and J ends lie 16 bases apart. The CDR1 and CDR2 encoded by the germline V gene (reference sequence) are DFQATT and SNEGSKA. The sample also formed part of further work on T cells of mothers and their children. As that second study puts it: Donors were nine systemically healthy Caucasian individuals: three mothers and their six children. cDNA synthesis consumed the entire amount of extracted RNA, loaded at approximately 1.6 ug RNA in each 15 ul reaction. In the second PCR, the M1S primer introduced both the sample barcodes and 2-4 random nucleotides. Each mother yielded over 8 million TCR beta CDR3 reads and each child 2.5 million to 3 million reads. TCR recombination output is similarly shaped by thymic selection in related and unrelated pairs, with a minor effect exerted by inherited differences. Normalized repertoire overlap was always found to be slightly, but never significantly, higher in related mother-child pairs than in unrelated mother-child pairs. Persistent microchimeric T cell clones were not detected, at a sensitivity of around 95 clones per million clonotypes. The study used deep NGS to compare TCR beta repertoires of mothers and children, seeking features distinguishing related mother-child pairs from unrelated individuals. On average, the children were about 10 +/- 4 years old, while the mothers were about 40 +/- 4 years old. After adapter ligation was performed with NEBNext reagents, the libraries were sequenced on an Illumina HiSeq 2000 with 100+100 nt paired-end reads. To avoid cross-contamination, the mother libraries and the child libraries were prepared a month apart and sequenced in separate runs. Between roughly 450,000 and 2,000,000 distinct TCR beta clonotypes were identified per donor. Naive TCR beta clonotypes were estimated from low-frequency clonotypes matched to each donor's FACS-determined naive share, without sorting.

The sample taken for sequencing was blood. The clonotype comes from a boy aged 5-17 years in good health. The V gene is TRBV20-1 and the J gene is TRBJ1-5; a confident D gene designation cannot be given. The bases are TGCAGTGCCCCCAAACCGGGCCTTAATCAGCCCCAGCATTTT. This gives the protein CSAPKPGLNQPQHF.